This entry lists 14 T cell receptor beta chains sequenced from one sample in a study of CD8 T cells in Susac syndrome. Random hexamers were used to reverse transcribe roughly 0.5 to 1 ug of RNA. MiXCR, applied by TCRdb to the immunoSEQ multiplex PCR reads, yields one record per CDR3 protein. In the table there are over 150,000 distinct CDR3 sequences, about 94% of which are singletons. Sequencing used CD4+ T cells from PBMCs. These receptors were obtained from a human donor with multiple sclerosis.

This chain uses TRBV5-1 with TRBJ2-3; a weak D match, TRBD1 (5 bases). Looked up from germline, CDR1 is SGHRS and CDR2 is YFSETQ. The CDR3 length is 15 residues. V was trimmed by 0 bases and J by 5 bases, leaving 13 bases between them. CDR3 sequence: CASSLVAGKRDTQYF. In DNA, the CDR3 is TGCGCCAGCAGCTTGGTGGCAGGGAAAAGAGATACGCAGTATTTT.

The chain has TRBV20-1 and TRBJ1-2; possibly TRBD1 for D (5 bases). Germline values: CDR1 DFQATT, CDR2 SNEGSKA (reference sequence). V was clipped by 5 bases and J by 2 bases, with 9 bases between them. The CDR3 is 12 residues long. The CDR3 spells CSAGGDNYGYTF. DNA of the CDR3: TGCAGTGCTGGAGGGGACAACTATGGCTACACCTTC.

This clonotype was seen only once. The chain uses TRBV4-1 and TRBJ1-2, with D possibly matching TRBD1 (5 bases). There are 17 residues in the CDR3. The germline CDR1 and CDR2 sequences are MGHRA and YSYEKL. Trimming took 1 base from V and 3 from J, leaving 18 bases between them. The CDR3 protein is CASSQGLARGGHYGYTF. Written as DNA, the CDR3 is TGCGCCAGCAGCCAAGGCCTCGCCCGGGGGGGACACTATGGCTACACCTTC.

J is TRBJ2-1 and V is TRBV19; 11 nucleotides align to TRBD2. J lost 4 bases, V lost 4 bases, and 3 bases had no gene match. This CDR3 is 15 amino acids long. In germline, CDR1 is LNHDA, CDR2 SQIVND (reference sequence). This CDR3 reads CASSTLAGGYNEQFF. CDR3 nucleotides: TGTGCCAGTAGTACCCTAGCGGGAGGATACAATGAGCAGTTCTTC.

The chain links TRBV6-2 or TRBV6-3 to TRBJ2-7, with D possibly matching TRBD1 (5 bases). Germline loops: CDR1 MNHEY, CDR2 SVGEGT. V dropped 2 bases and J dropped 6 bases, with 11 bases sitting between them. This CDR3 has 13 amino acids. The CDR3 bases are TGTGCCAGCAGTTACAGGGCAGGGCTCGAGCAGTACTTC. Translating gives CASSYRAGLEQYF.

The chain couples TRBV7-2 to TRBJ2-1, with 7 bases matching TRBD2. The CDR3 sequence is 15 residues long. The germline gives CDR1 SGHTA, CDR2 FQGNSA. V shed 6 bases and J 4 bases; nucleotides not matched to a gene: 9. The CDR3 spells CASRTPGGGYNEQFF. In DNA, the CDR3 is TGTGCCAGCAGAACCCCGGGGGGAGGATACAATGAGCAGTTCTTC.

The chain links TRBV12-3 or TRBV12-4 to TRBJ2-1; 7 bases map to TRBD1. The CDR3 totals 14 residues. After removal of 1 base from V and 6 bases from J, the junction contained 3 bases not matched to a gene. CDR3 amino acids: CASSLGGTVNEQFF. DNA of the CDR3: TGTGCCAGCAGTTTAGGTGGGACAGTCAATGAGCAGTTCTTC.

Only one count was recorded for this clonotype. V is TRBV5-1 and J is TRBJ1-2; D uncertain. The CDR3 is 15 amino acids. Germline V gives CDR1 SGHRS, CDR2 YFSETQ. V lost 3 bases, J lost 8 bases, and 20 bases lay in between. The CDR3 bases are TGCGCCAGCAGCTCCTCGGCAGGACCCCTCCGGGGCTACACCTTC. Translated: CASSSSAGPLRGYTF. The whole variable domain, remainder taken from reference TRBV5-1 and TRBJ1-2, is KAGVTQTPRYLIKTRGQQVTLSCSPISGHRSVSWYQQTPGQGLQFLFEYFSETQRNKGNFPGRFSGRQFSNSRSEMNVSTLELGDSALYLCASSSSAGPLRGYTFGSGTRLTVV.

The chain couples TRBV6-2 or TRBV6-3 to TRBJ1-1; TRBD1 aligns across 11 bases. Trimming cost V 2 bases and J 4 bases; bases outside gene matches: 21. Germline V CDR1 and CDR2: MNHEY, SVGEGT. The CDR3 has 21 residues. The CDR3 spells CASSYPKDRGPSGLLGTEAFF. In DNA form, the CDR3 reads TGTGCCAGCAGTTACCCGAAGGACAGGGGGCCTTCTGGGCTGCTCGGCACTGAAGCTTTCTTT.

CDR3 in amino acids: CASSSSEGTSGSTDTQYF. Written as DNA, the CDR3 is TGTGCCAGCAGCTCATCGGAGGGGACTAGCGGGAGCACAGATACGCAGTATTTT. The chain links TRBV7-3 to TRBJ2-3; 12 bases fit TRBD2. CDR3 length equals 18 residues. Germline CDR1 SGHTA, CDR2 FQGTGA. The junction had 8 bases not matched to a gene; V was cut back by 4 bases and J by 0 bases.

The genes are TRBV12-3 or TRBV12-4 and TRBJ1-5; D gene unclear. Trimming stripped 7 bases from V and 3 bases from J, with 7 bases between. The CDR3 runs to 12 residues. CDR3 residues: CASNLNNQPQHF. CDR3 bases: TGTGCCAGCAACCTGAACAATCAGCCCCAGCATTTT.

The CDR3 region has the DNA TGCGCCAGCAGGTGGACAGGGGACTATGGCTACACCTTC. Its protein is CASRWTGDYGYTF. The V gene is TRBV5-1, the J gene TRBJ1-2, with TRBD1 identical over 9 bases. V was pared by 5 bases and J by 3 bases, with 2 bases of the junction left unmatched. Germline loops: CDR1 SGHRS, CDR2 YFSETQ. There are 13 residues in the CDR3.

This chain links TRBV18 with TRBJ1-2; tentatively, D is TRBD1 (6 bases). This CDR3 has 14 amino acids. V dropped 3 bases and J dropped 2 bases, with 10 bases sitting between them. From germline, CDR1 is KGHSH and CDR2 LQKENI. CDR3 amino acids: CASSPRQDNYGYTF. DNA of the CDR3: TGTGCCAGCTCACCGCGACAGGACAACTATGGCTACACCTTC.

With respect to this clonotype: A read error may account for a junction end that differs from germline. The chain couples TRBV27 to TRBJ2-7, with 7 bases aligning to TRBD1. CDR3 length equals 13 residues. The germline V gene encodes CDR1 MNHEY and CDR2 SMNVEV (reference sequence). DNA for the CDR3: TGTGCCAGCAGGTCGACAGGGCTAAACGAGCAGCACTTC. This translates into CASRSTGLNEQHF.